The T cell receptor (beta chain) under discussion was sequenced for a study of early T cells in non-severe SARS-CoV-2 infection. Study in general: Sequencing targeted bulk RNA from unsorted whole blood, leaving chains unpaired.

Study-level results: There was a bias toward anti-spike CD8 responses in VDJdb matching, which missed private and CD4 specificities.

cDNA molecules, individually, were tagged with unique molecular identifiers. TCRdb used MiXCR to reprocess the 5' RACE reads, holding one entry per CDR3 protein. This table holds around 40,000 distinct CDR3 sequences, 5.9% found once. Worth noting for this clonotype: The antigen is unknown.

V lost 2 bases, J lost 3 bases, and 7 bases stayed unmatched. The CDR3 covers 15 residues. The V gene's germline CDR1 is DFQATT and CDR2 SNEGSKA (reference sequence). The chain recombines TRBV20-1 with TRBJ2-3; TRBD2 matches at 8 bases. This receptor was identified in an adult who was a healthcare worker with PCR-confirmed SARS-CoV-2 infection or an uninfected control (not recorded which). Material: whole blood. The DNA for the CDR3 is TGCAGTGCTAGAATCCGGGAGGGCCTGACAGATACGCAGTATTTT. As protein: CSARIREGLTDTQYF.